This entry describes one T cell receptor beta chain. Its specificity is unknown. The data were taken from a study of cytomegalovirus exposure and HLA in healthy donors. Study-level background: Genetic ancestry analysis placed around 76% of the 410 or so donors that were genotyped in the Caucasian-associated cluster. General observations from the study: Researchers catalogued 160 or so TCR beta chains as cytomegalovirus-associated. According to reports, the classifier identified cytomegalovirus status with high specificity and sensitivity. Rates of TCR association differed by HLA locus in a later analysis, with DRB1 highest and HLA-C lowest.

Vbeta (60) and Jbeta (13) primers were used in the PCR. Only in-frame clones appear in the TCRdb table, and some are missing; sequencing was by immunoSEQ multiplex PCR. The repertoire holds approximately 150,000 clones, around 82% seen once, with about 10% in the top ten. The length of the CDR3 is 13 residues. Trimming left V 4 bases short and J 5 bases short, with 11 bases between. Germline CDR1 reads SGHDN; CDR2 reads FVKESK. The genes are TRBV14 and TRBJ1-1; possibly TRBD1 for D (6 bases). Input material: PBMCs. The sequence was obtained from a middle-aged man in good health and CMV-seropositive. CDR3: CASSRGGLTEAFF. In DNA, the CDR3 is TGTGCCAGCAGCCGGGGGGGCTTGACTGAAGCTTTCTTT.